This TCR beta chain comes out of a study of blood T cells in healthy people across ages. The CDR3 has 13 amino acids. The trim removed 11 bases at V and 6 bases at J, leaving 12 bases unmatched. CDR1 is SEHNR, CDR2 FQNEAQ, per germline (reference sequence). The study, taken as a whole, reports: The fall in TCR beta diversity per million T cells was roughly linear with age. Diversity figures derived from one million T cells were judged to underestimate the true value.

Per-sample yields of isolated PBMCs were at least 7 million. Details on this clonotype: Its specificity is not known.

With a J-beta primer mix and a sample-barcoded 5' primer, a second PCR ran about 7 to 11 cycles. Every cDNA molecule bore a tag from a template-switch adaptor containing 12 random nucleotides. TCRdb re-called the 5' RACE reads through MiXCR, storing one row per CDR3 protein. The sample carries about 1.6 million distinct CDR3 sequences, around 36% recorded once. The sequenced sample consisted of blood. The J gene is TRBJ1-2, the V gene TRBV7-9, with 7 bases matching TRBD1. This TCR was recovered from a woman aged 25 to 45 in good health. The DNA for the CDR3 is TGTGCCGTCTGGGCAGGGGGAAGGAATGGCTACACCTTC. This encodes CAVWAGGRNGYTF.